This TCR beta chain was captured by sequencing in a study of CD8+CD57+ T cells in acquired aplastic anemia. Overall study: Quantities of DNA derived from sorted CD4+ and CD8+ cells averaged approximately 3 ug. Study-wide points: It was found that some 31 CD8+ CDR3 sequences were shared between patients and controls.

Genomic DNA, serving as template, underwent TCR beta VDJ and CDR3 profiling. TCRdb redid the calling of the reads with MiXCR, one entry per CDR3 protein. Of around 250,000 distinct CDR3 sequences listed, approximately 86% were seen once; the top ten hold over 35%. The table lists this clonotype with a few counts. Its cognate antigen is unknown. All patients picked for sequencing had shown, by flow cytometry, an expansion of CD8+CD57+ cells. Each patient gave a blood sample that was collected before any therapy had been received. The CDR3 consists of 18 residues. The germline CDR1 and CDR2 sequences are SGDLS and YYNGEE. With 0 bases removed from V and 1 base from J, the gap between germline ends came to 20 bases.

What was sequenced was sorted CD4+, CD8+, or CD8+CD57+ T cells (not recorded which) from PBMCs. J is TRBJ2-7 and V is TRBV9; D is unresolved. This sequence originates from a human donor with aplastic anemia. CDR3 in amino acids: CASSVESDTQYFSYEQYV. CDR3 DNA: TGTGCCAGCAGCGTAGAGTCAGATACGCAGTATTTTTCCTACGAGCAGTACGTC.